The next 19 T cell receptor beta chains were all read from a single sample in a study of PD-1 blockade in classical Hodgkin lymphoma. Time point: newly diagnosed, previously untreated cHL patient sample. Profiled with immunoSEQ multiplex PCR; TCRdb holds only in-frame clones, not every one. The profile shows approximately 31,000 clones, roughly 92% of them singletons. The sample taken for sequencing was peripheral blood mononuclear cells (PBMCs). Source of these receptors: a human donor with classical Hodgkin lymphoma.

Here the CDR3 reads CASSPHGSSYEQYF. The CDR3 DNA reads TGTGCCAGCAGCCCTCATGGGAGCTCCTACGAGCAGTACTTC. The V and J genes are TRBV28 and TRBJ2-7, with TRBD2 as a possible D gene (5 bases). The CDR3 contains 14 residues. V lost 6 bases and J lost 0, with 12 bases in between. Looked up from germline, CDR1 is MDHEN and CDR2 is SYDVKM.

The chain joins TRBV5-6 to TRBJ2-5; weak D call: TRBD2 (6 bases). V was clipped by 4 bases and J by 3 bases, with 13 bases between them. The germline V gene encodes CDR1 SGHDT and CDR2 YYEEEE. The CDR3 is 14 residues long. The CDR3, as DNA: TGTGCCAGCAGCCGGTGGGGGGTAGAAGAGACCCAGTACTTC. Translating gives CASSRWGVEETQYF.

This chain connects TRBV4-3 to TRBJ2-3, with D hard to call. Trimming pared 2 bases from V and 1 base from J, leaving 10 bases between. CDR3 size: 15 residues. Germline CDR1 is LGHNA and CDR2 is YSLEER. The CDR3 here is CASSQPPECTDTQYF. CDR3 sequence (DNA): TGCGCCAGCAGCCAACCCCCCGAGTGCACAGATACGCAGTATTTT.

The gene calls are TRBV20-1 and TRBJ2-7; maybe TRBD1 (6 bases). The length of the CDR3 is 11 residues. CDR1 and CDR2 (germline): DFQATT, SNEGSKA (reference sequence). V dropped 6 bases and J dropped 5 bases, with 11 bases sitting between them. This chain's CDR3 is CSASRTDEQYF. DNA for the CDR3: TGCAGTGCGAGCCGGACAGACGAGCAGTACTTC.

The V and J genes are TRBV6-5 and TRBJ2-7; TRBD1 matches 12 bases. CDR1 and CDR2 (germline): MNHEY, SVGAGI. This CDR3 spans 16 amino acids. J lost 5 bases, V lost 2 bases, and 7 bases had no gene match. This CDR3 reads CASSYGTGGKRDEQYF. The CDR3 region has the DNA TGTGCCAGCAGTTACGGGACAGGGGGCAAGCGGGACGAGCAGTACTTC.

The chain carries TRBV5-1 and TRBJ2-2, with 7 positions matching TRBD1. The junction had 5 bases not matched to a gene; V was cut back by 2 bases and J by 4 bases. CDR3 length equals 15 residues. CDR1 is SGHRS and CDR2 is YFSETQ in the germline V gene. The CDR3, as DNA: TGCGCCAGCAGCTTTAGGGGGCTGGGCACCGGGGAGCTGTTTTTT. Translation: CASSFRGLGTGELFF.

The genes are TRBV5-4 and TRBJ1-3; TRBD1 agrees at 10 bases. Germline V gene data show CDR1 as SGHNT and CDR2 as YYREEE (reference sequence). The CDR3 sequence is 17 residues long. V dropped 4 bases and J dropped 0; count of bases not matched to a gene: 7. In DNA form, the CDR3 reads TGTGCCAGCAGCCCGCGGACAGGGGGACTCTCTGGAAACACCATATATTTT. Residues: CASSPRTGGLSGNTIYF.

The gene calls are TRBV10-3 and TRBJ1-2; tentatively, D is TRBD1 (5 bases). V lost 0 bases to trimming and J lost 5 bases, with 19 bases between them. Germline CDR1 and CDR2: ENHRY and SYGVKD. The CDR3 sequence is 17 residues long. CDR3 in DNA: TGTGCCATCAGTGAGTCGAAGGCAGGGACCGATCTATATGGCTACACCTTC. It specifies CAISESKAGTDLYGYTF.

The V and J genes are TRBV10-2 and TRBJ2-7; 9 bases are shared with TRBD2. Germline CDR1 and CDR2: WSHSY and SAAADI. The CDR3 totals 18 residues. J gave up 5 bases and V 0 bases, and 14 bases lay outside the gene matches. Here the CDR3 DNA reads TGCGCCAGCAGTGAGTCATATATAGATTGGCGGGAGGGGGACGAGCAGTACTTC. It codes for CASSESYIDWREGDEQYF.

The chain employs TRBV2 and TRBJ2-6; no firm D call. The ends were cut back, 9 bases at V and 0 bases at J, with 12 bases in the middle. The V gene's germline CDR1 is SNHLY and CDR2 FYNNEI. The CDR3 spans 15 residues. The CDR3 region is CASTLDGSGANVLTF. In DNA, the CDR3 is TGTGCCAGTACACTTGACGGCTCTGGGGCCAACGTCCTGACTTTC. The full variable domain, completed using reference TRBV2 and TRBJ2-6, is EPEVTQTPSHQVTQMGQEVILRCVPISNHLYFYWYRQILGQKVEFLVSFYNNEISEKSEIFDDQFSVERPDGSNFTLKIRSTKLEDSAMYFCASTLDGSGANVLTFGAGSRLTVL.

The chain uses TRBV6-5 and TRBJ1-3; D not certain. V was trimmed by 5 bases and J by 0 bases, leaving 11 bases between them. CDR3 length equals 15 residues. CDR1 and CDR2 (germline): MNHEY, SVGAGI. CDR3 amino acids: CASSPRHFSGNTIYF. CDR3 DNA sequence: TGTGCCAGCAGTCCACGACATTTCTCTGGAAACACCATATATTTT.

The V and J genes are TRBV7-9 and TRBJ2-3; D is ambiguous. Germline V lookup: CDR1 SEHNR, CDR2 FQNEAQ (reference sequence). The ends were cut back, 1 base at V and 4 bases at J, with 3 bases in the middle. The CDR3 consists of 12 residues. CDR3 nucleotides: TGTGCCAGCAGCTTAGGGGCAGATACGCAGTATTTT. Translated, it gives CASSLGADTQYF.

The chain has TRBV9 and TRBJ2-3, with TRBD2 matching 8 bases. The germline CDR1 and CDR2 sequences are SGDLS and YYNGEE. The CDR3 is 16 residues long. V lost 0 bases and J lost 4; bases outside the gene matches: 7. The CDR3 DNA follows: TGTGCCAGCAGCGTAGCGGGCGGGAGGTTGGCAGATACGCAGTATTTT. Translated: CASSVAGGRLADTQYF.

This rearrangement joins TRBV4-1 to TRBJ1-1; 11 bases agree with TRBD1. This CDR3 has 17 amino acids. Germline trimming cut 4 bases from V and 3 bases from J; bases unmatched to any gene: 10. Germline loops: CDR1 MGHRA, CDR2 YSYEKL. The CDR3 loop is CASSRIWGTGGYTEAFF. The CDR3 DNA sequence: TGCGCCAGCAGCCGTATCTGGGGGACAGGGGGTTACACTGAAGCTTTCTTT.

The chain employs TRBV30 and TRBJ1-2, with TRBD1 identical over 9 bases. CDR1 GTSNPN and CDR2 SVGIG come from the germline V gene (reference sequence). The ends lost 4 bases at V and 6 bases at J; junction bases unmatched: 0. The CDR3 runs to 11 residues. CDR3 DNA: TGTGCCTGGAACAGGGGGCATGGCTACACCTTC. The encoded protein is CAWNRGHGYTF. The full variable domain, its missing parts supplied by reference TRBV30 and TRBJ1-2, is SQTIHQWPATLVQPVGSPLSLECTVEGTSNPNLYWYRQAAGRGLQLLFYSVGIGQISSEVPQNLSASRPQDRQFILSSKKLLLSDSGFYLCAWNRGHGYTFGSGTRLTVV.

The chain uses TRBV5-1 and TRBJ2-1; TRBD2 aligns across 10 bases. This CDR3 is built from 16 residues. Germline CDR1 reads SGHRS; CDR2 reads YFSETQ. V gave up 2 bases and J gave up 2 bases; unmatched junction bases: 4. The CDR3 nucleotides are TGCGCCAGCAGCTTAACTCTAGCGGGAGCCTACAATGAGCAGTTCTTC. The encoded protein is CASSLTLAGAYNEQFF.

The chain recombines TRBV11-2 with TRBJ1-3, with no clear D. The germline V and J ends were trimmed by 4 bases and 0 bases, with 7 bases remaining between them. The CDR3 has 14 residues. Per germline, CDR1 SGHAT and CDR2 FQNNGV. CDR3 in amino acids: CASSSPASGNTIYF. In nucleotides, the CDR3 is TGTGCCAGCAGCTCCCCAGCCTCTGGAAACACCATATATTTT.

The CDR3 loop is CASSLGTSGTGELFF. CDR3 coding DNA: TGTGCCAGCAGCTTAGGGACTAGCGGTACCGGGGAGCTGTTTTTT. The V and J genes are TRBV5-4 and TRBJ2-2; 11 bases align to TRBD2. Germline V gene data show CDR1 as SGHNT and CDR2 as YYREEE (reference sequence). The J segment lost 5 bases and the V segment lost 2 bases, leaving 2 bases of the junction unmatched. The CDR3 contains 15 residues.

This clone was seen more than once but under ten times. The chain is built from TRBV27 and TRBJ2-2, with D possibly matching TRBD1 (6 bases). Trimming cost V 6 bases and J 4 bases, with 15 bases left between them. CDR1 is MNHEY and CDR2 is SMNVEV in the germline V gene (reference sequence). CDR3 length: 15 amino acids. The chain's CDR3 is CASRPTGLSTGELFF. The DNA of the CDR3 is TGTGCCAGCAGACCCACAGGGCTCAGCACCGGGGAGCTGTTTTTT.